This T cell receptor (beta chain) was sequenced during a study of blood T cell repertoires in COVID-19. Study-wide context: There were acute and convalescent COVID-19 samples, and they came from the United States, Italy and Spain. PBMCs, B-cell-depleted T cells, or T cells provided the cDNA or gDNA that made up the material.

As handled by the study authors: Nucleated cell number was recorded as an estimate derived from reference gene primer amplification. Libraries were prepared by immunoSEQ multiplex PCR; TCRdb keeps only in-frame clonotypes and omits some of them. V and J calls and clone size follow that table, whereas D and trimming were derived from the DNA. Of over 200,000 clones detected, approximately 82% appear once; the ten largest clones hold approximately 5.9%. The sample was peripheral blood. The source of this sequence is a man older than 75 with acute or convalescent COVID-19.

CDR3 coding DNA: TGTGCCAGTAGCGGACGAGGGTGGGAGGCCCAGTACTTC. Translated: CASSGRGWEAQYF. The chain has TRBV19 and TRBJ2-5, with a possible D match to TRBD2 (6 bases). The CDR3 is 13 residues long. The V end lost 6 bases, the J end lost 9 bases, and 17 bases lay between the germline ends. The germline CDR1 and CDR2 sequences are LNHDA and SQIVND (reference sequence).